This T cell receptor (beta chain) was retrieved from a study of blood T cell repertoires in COVID-19. Methods used by the authors: Amplified reference gene primers provided the basis for estimating nucleated cell counts. Only in-frame clones appear in the TCRdb table, and some are missing; sequencing was by immunoSEQ multiplex PCR. That table supplies the V and J calls and clone size; D and trimming were determined from the DNA. The table includes 150,000 to 200,000 clones, 93% detected once. Germline CDR1 is SGHTS and CDR2 is YDEGEE. The CDR3 length is 18 residues. V lost 0 bases to trimming and J lost 1 base; unmatched junction nucleotides: 8.

Sequenced input: peripheral blood. This receptor was obtained from a woman in her sixties or seventies with COVID-19, enrolled during active disease. This rearrangement joins TRBV5-8 to TRBJ1-5, with 9 bases identical to TRBD1. DNA for the CDR3: TGTGCCAGCAGCTTGGAACAGGGGGCGGGTTGGAGCAATCAGCCCCAGCATTTT. Translated, it gives CASSLEQGAGWSNQPQHF.